This T cell receptor beta chain is drawn from a study of early T cells in non-severe SARS-CoV-2 infection. As for the study in general: Sequencing was performed on bulk RNA from unsorted whole blood, leaving chains unpaired.

Individual cDNA molecules received unique molecular identifiers during library preparation. TCRdb independently ran MiXCR on the 5' RACE reads; one entry per CDR3 protein. The sample gives roughly 46,000 distinct CDR3 sequences, around 9.6% of which show up once; over 4% is in the top ten. As for this clonotype: Its specificity is unknown.

Notes on the study in general: The matching step, a VDJdb search, favored anti-spike CD8 responses and missed private and CD4 specificities.

The CDR3 sequence is 15 residues long. Germline V gives CDR1 SGDLS, CDR2 YYNGEE. Trimming took 1 base from V and 4 from J, leaving 15 bases between them. The specimen was whole blood, collected at baseline. The clonotype comes from an adult who was a healthcare worker with PCR-confirmed SARS-CoV-2 infection or an uninfected control (not recorded which). V gene TRBV9 combines with J gene TRBJ2-7, with D hard to call. The CDR3 loop is CASSVSVTPQYEQYF. CDR3 bases: TGTGCCAGCAGCGTATCGGTGACGCCCCAATACGAGCAGTACTTC.